These 27 T cell receptor beta chains share one sample of origin, sequenced in a study of blood T cell repertoires in COVID-19. Clones were sequenced by immunoSEQ multiplex PCR, and TCRdb holds only the in-frame ones, with some missing. This table holds just over 90,000 clones, approximately 87% found once. The sequencing input was peripheral blood. These receptors originate from a human donor with active COVID-19. The donor label of this sample is uncertain.

This rearrangement joins TRBV19 to TRBJ1-6; 7 nucleotides agree with TRBD1. Unmatched junction bases numbered 4, after V lost 7 bases and J lost 7 bases. This CDR3 has 13 amino acids. Germline lookup yields CDR1 LNHDA and CDR2 SQIVND (reference sequence). DNA of the CDR3: TGTGCCAGTACCGACAGGGAGAATTCACCCCTCCACTTT. Residues: CASTDRENSPLHF. The full variable domain, rest sourced from reference TRBV19 and TRBJ1-6, is DGGITQSPKYLFRKEGQNVTLSCEQNLNHDAMYWYRQDPGQGLRLIYYSQIVNDFQKGDIAEGYSVSREKKESFPLTVTSAQKNPTAFYLCASTDRENSPLHFGNGTRLTVT.

The rearrangement links TRBV5-1 to TRBJ1-5; TRBD1 matches at 7 bases. CDR1 SGHRS and CDR2 YFSETQ come from the germline V gene. Trimming at V came to 4 bases and at J to 0 bases, leaving 7 bases not matched to a gene. CDR3 size: 16 residues. In nucleotides, the CDR3 is TGCGCCAGCAGCCCCGGGACAGACAATAGCAATCAGCCCCAGCATTTT. Encoded protein: CASSPGTDNSNQPQHF.

The sample holds a few counts of this clone. The chain couples TRBV2 to TRBJ1-2; maybe TRBD1 (6 bases). The V end lost 8 bases, the J end lost 4 bases, and 8 bases lay between the germline ends. CDR3 length: 11 residues. The germline gives CDR1 SNHLY, CDR2 FYNNEI. DNA for the CDR3: TGTGCCAGCGTCAGGGGCTATGGCTACACCTTC. It encodes CASVRGYGYTF.

The chain employs TRBV4-1 and TRBJ1-5; a weak D match, TRBD1 (5 bases). Germline V gene data show CDR1 as MGHRA and CDR2 as YSYEKL. V lost 1 base, J lost 5 bases, and 12 bases lay in between. This CDR3 spans 15 amino acids. The CDR3 sequence: CASSQASDKYQPQHF. The CDR3 nucleotides read TGCGCCAGCAGCCAAGCCTCGGACAAATATCAGCCCCAGCATTTT.

The chain joins TRBV14 to TRBJ1-3; unclear D gene. This CDR3 is 16 amino acids long. V shed 1 base and J shed 0 bases, with 10 bases lying between them. The V gene's germline CDR1 is SGHDN and CDR2 FVKESK. The CDR3 sequence: CASSQGVGSSGNTIYF. The CDR3 DNA is TGTGCCAGCAGCCAAGGGGTGGGGAGCTCTGGAAACACCATATATTTT.

The V gene is TRBV2, the J gene TRBJ1-2; D possibly corresponds to TRBD1 (6 bases). The CDR3 covers 14 residues. The V gene's germline CDR1 is SNHLY and CDR2 FYNNEI. Between the trimmed V and J ends, which lost 8 bases and 5 bases, there was a span of 18 bases. The CDR3 coding sequence is TGTGCCAGCTCAGAGTTGACAGGCTCATATGGCTACACCTTC. This encodes CASSELTGSYGYTF.

The chain uses TRBV10-3 and TRBJ2-3; D is possibly TRBD2 (5 bases). There are 15 residues in the CDR3. V was clipped by 2 bases and J by 1 base, with 10 bases between them. Germline V gene lookup returns CDR1 ENHRY and CDR2 SYGVKD. The CDR3 sequence: CAISEEGFGTDTQYF. The CDR3 DNA reads as TGTGCCATCAGTGAGGAGGGATTCGGCACAGATACGCAGTATTTT.

J is TRBJ2-6 and V is TRBV7-2, with TRBD1 identical over 12 bases. The CDR3 has 18 residues. V dropped 4 bases and J dropped 0; count of bases not matched to a gene: 4. CDR1 and CDR2 (germline): SGHTA, FQGNSA. CDR3 amino acids: CASSSGTGGLSGANVLTF. CDR3 coding DNA: TGTGCCAGCAGCTCGGGGACAGGGGGCCTCTCTGGGGCCAACGTCCTGACTTTC.

This clone appeared a single time. The V gene is TRBV5-6, the J gene TRBJ1-6; D remains unclear. The ends were cut back, 3 bases at V and 4 bases at J, with 5 bases in the middle. The CDR3 sequence is 13 residues long. Looked up from germline, CDR1 is SGHDT and CDR2 is YYEEEE. The CDR3 sequence: CASSSEYNSPLHF. The DNA for the CDR3 is TGTGCCAGCAGCTCGGAGTATAATTCACCCCTCCACTTT.

This clone was recorded only once. The limits of the CDR3 on the DNA are not certain, so only TCRdb's listed CDR3 is given. This rearrangement joins TRBV12-2 to TRBJ1-1. TRBV12-2 is recorded as a pseudogene. The CDR3 is made up of 17 amino acids, end residues included. This CDR3 is CASRFWGLGAQNTEAFF.

The chain is built from TRBV11-2 and TRBJ1-4; a weak D match, TRBD1 (5 bases). Trimming removed 5 bases at V and 4 bases at J, with 14 bases between. This CDR3 contains 15 residues. Looked up from germline, CDR1 is SGHAT and CDR2 is FQNNGV. CDR3 in DNA: TGTGCCAGCAGCCCGGCCGGGGGAGTTAATGAAAAACTGTTTTTT. Amino acids: CASSPAGGVNEKLFF. The full variable domain, completed using reference TRBV11-2 and TRBJ1-4, is EAGVAQSPRYKIIEKRQSVAFWCNPISGHATLYWYQQILGQGPKLLIQFQNNGVVDDSQLPKDRFSAERLKGVDSTLKIQPAKLEDSAVYLCASSPAGGVNEKLFFGSGTQLSVL.

The V call is TRBV7-9, the J call TRBJ2-1; 10 nucleotides align to TRBD1. The germline CDR1 and CDR2 sequences are SEHNR and FQNEAQ (reference sequence). The length of the CDR3 is 15 residues. V lost 8 bases, J lost 6 bases, and 10 bases stayed unmatched. CDR3 in amino acids: CASPGTGDLGNEQFF. DNA for the CDR3: TGTGCCAGCCCCGGGACAGGGGACTTAGGCAATGAGCAGTTCTTC.

This clone was counted only a few times. J is TRBJ1-4 and V is TRBV6-1, with 8 bases matching TRBD1. J gave up 5 bases and V 4 bases, and 9 bases lay outside the gene matches. The germline CDR1 and CDR2 sequences are MNHNS and SASEGT. This CDR3 is built from 16 residues. This chain's CDR3 is CASSAQTGVTNEKLFF. Here the CDR3 DNA reads TGTGCCAGCAGTGCCCAGACAGGGGTGACGAATGAAAAACTGTTTTTT.

J is TRBJ2-3 and V is TRBV14; D uncertain. This CDR3 has 12 amino acids. V was trimmed by 1 base and J by 3 bases, leaving 2 bases between them. Per germline, CDR1 SGHDN and CDR2 FVKESK. CDR3 in amino acids: CASSQVTDTQYF. The DNA of the CDR3 is TGTGCCAGCAGCCAAGTAACAGATACGCAGTATTTT.

Concerning this clone: At one boundary the junction diverges from the germline segment, which might be a read error. The V gene is TRBV6-5, the J gene TRBJ1-6; D unresolved. This CDR3 region has 15 residues. CDR1 and CDR2 (germline): MNHEY, SVGAGI. The CDR3 is CASSYSQAYYSPPHF. As DNA, the CDR3 is TGTGCCAGCAGTTACTCGCAGGCTTATTATTCACCCCCCCACTTT.

This clone has just one count. The chain employs TRBV4-1 and TRBJ2-7; 8 bases are shared with TRBD1. The germline V gene encodes CDR1 MGHRA and CDR2 YSYEKL. This CDR3 has 14 residues. V was pared by 1 base and J by 2 bases, with 1 base of the junction left unmatched. Here the CDR3 DNA reads TGCGCCAGCAGCCAAGGGACAGGGCCCTACGAGCAGTACTTC. It encodes CASSQGTGPYEQYF.

This chain uses TRBV4-1 with TRBJ2-4; 11 bases are shared with TRBD2. V was clipped by 1 base and J by 4 bases; unmatched bases: 9. Germline V CDR1 and CDR2: MGHRA, YSYEKL. This CDR3 contains 18 residues. The CDR3, as DNA: TGCGCCAGCAGCCAAGTTTTGCTAGCGGGGGGCTTAAAAAACATTCAGTACTTC. This gives the protein CASSQVLLAGGLKNIQYF.

This rearrangement joins TRBV5-1 to TRBJ1-4; D is possibly TRBD1 (5 bases). With 0 bases removed from V and 4 bases from J, the gap between germline ends came to 10 bases. There are 15 residues in the CDR3. Germline values: CDR1 SGHRS, CDR2 YFSETQ. The CDR3 protein is CASSLAGGFNEKLFF. Here the CDR3 DNA reads TGCGCCAGCAGCTTGGCCGGGGGTTTTAATGAAAAACTGTTTTTT. Based on the CDR3 plus reference TRBV5-1 and TRBJ1-4, the full variable domain is KAGVTQTPRYLIKTRGQQVTLSCSPISGHRSVSWYQQTPGQGLQFLFEYFSETQRNKGNFPGRFSGRQFSNSRSEMNVSTLELGDSALYLCASSLAGGFNEKLFFGSGTQLSVL.

The chain carries TRBV18 and TRBJ2-5; D call uncertain. The CDR3 sequence is 14 residues long. V lost 2 bases and J lost 5, with 12 bases in between. Per the germline V gene, CDR1 is KGHSH and CDR2 is LQKENI. The CDR3 spells CASSPSLRVETQYF. CDR3 coding DNA: TGTGCCAGCTCACCAAGTCTTCGCGTGGAGACCCAGTACTTC.

The chain carries TRBV30 and TRBJ2-5, with 7 nucleotides matching TRBD2. This CDR3 has 14 residues. V lost 2 bases to trimming and J lost 4 bases; unmatched junction nucleotides: 7. Germline V gene data show CDR1 as GTSNPN and CDR2 as SVGIG (reference sequence). The CDR3 DNA reads as TGTGCCTGGAGTCTCCAGCGGGGCCCAGAGACCCAGTACTTC. Its translation is CAWSLQRGPETQYF.

The CDR3 protein is CASSFRETQYF. The CDR3 nucleotides read TGTGCCAGCAGCTTCCGAGAGACCCAGTACTTC. The rearrangement joins TRBV7-9 to TRBJ2-5; D unclear. Trimming pared 3 bases from V and 4 bases from J, leaving 3 bases between. Germline V gives CDR1 SEHNR, CDR2 FQNEAQ (reference sequence). CDR3 length equals 11 residues. The variable domain in full, completed from reference TRBV7-9 and TRBJ2-5, reads DTGVSQNPRHKITKRGQNVTFRCDPISEHNRLYWYRQTLGQGPEFLTYFQNEAQLEKSRLLSDRFSAERPKGSFSTLEIQRTEQGDSAMYLCASSFRETQYFGPGTRLLVL.

The J gene is TRBJ2-5, the V gene TRBV7-9; D perhaps matches TRBD2 (5 bases). This CDR3 region has 14 residues. V lost 5 bases to trimming and J lost 4 bases, with 14 bases between them. Germline V gene data show CDR1 as SEHNR and CDR2 as FQNEAQ (reference sequence). CDR3 bases: TGTGCCAGCAGCAGATCCTCTAGCACAGAGACCCAGTACTTC. Its protein product is CASSRSSSTETQYF.

This sequence joins TRBV14 and TRBJ2-5, with TRBD1 matching over 9 bases. This CDR3 has 18 amino acids. The germline gives CDR1 SGHDN, CDR2 FVKESK. The J segment lost 2 bases and the V segment lost 1 base, leaving 11 bases of the junction unmatched. The CDR3 protein is CASSQGRRDREVQETQYF. CDR3 nucleotides: TGTGCCAGCAGCCAAGGTCGCCGGGACAGGGAAGTACAAGAGACCCAGTACTTC. The full variable domain, rest sourced from reference TRBV14 and TRBJ2-5, is EAGVTQFPSHSVIEKGQTVTLRCDPISGHDNLYWYRRVMGKEIKFLLHFVKESKQDESGMPNNRFLAERTGGTYSTLKVQPAELEDSGVYFCASSQGRRDREVQETQYFGPGTRLLVL.

The chain joins TRBV25-1 to TRBJ1-1; D may be TRBD1 (5 bases). The CDR3 contains 13 residues. V was clipped by 4 bases and J by 6 bases, with 12 bases between them. Germline lookup yields CDR1 MGHDK and CDR2 SYGVNS. The CDR3 is CASSVDRKAEAFF. CDR3 sequence (DNA): TGTGCCAGCAGTGTTGACAGAAAAGCTGAAGCTTTCTTT. Variable domain in full (rest from reference TRBV25-1 and TRBJ1-1): EADIYQTPRYLVIGTGKKITLECSQTMGHDKMYWYQQDPGMELHLIHYSYGVNSTEKGDLSSESTVSRIRTEHFPLTLESARPSHTSQYLCASSVDRKAEAFFGQGTRLTVV.

This chain joins TRBV19 and TRBJ1-5; the D is unclear. This CDR3 is built from 16 residues. Trimming pared 6 bases from V and 2 bases from J, leaving 17 bases between. Germline CDR1 LNHDA, CDR2 SQIVND (reference sequence). DNA of the CDR3: TGTGCCAGTAGACCCCGGGAGGCCGGGGGCAATCAGCCCCAGCATTTT. It translates to CASRPREAGGNQPQHF.

In nucleotides, the CDR3 is TGTGCCAGCAGCTTGGTCCGGGACAGGGTCAACGAGCAGTACTTC. Translated: CASSLVRDRVNEQYF. The rearrangement joins TRBV7-2 to TRBJ2-7, with 9 bases matching TRBD1. The CDR3 spans 15 residues. V was clipped by 3 bases and J by 5 bases; unmatched bases: 8. Germline V lookup: CDR1 SGHTA, CDR2 FQGNSA.

This chain connects TRBV6-7 to TRBJ1-4; D not certain. TRBV6-7 counts as an open reading frame of uncertain function. This CDR3 comprises 15 residues. The V end was cut by 0 bases, the J end by 8 bases, with 13 bases between. The DNA for the CDR3 is TGTGCCAGCAGTTACTCGACCCAGGATGGGGAAAAACTGTTTTTT. It is translated as CASSYSTQDGEKLFF.